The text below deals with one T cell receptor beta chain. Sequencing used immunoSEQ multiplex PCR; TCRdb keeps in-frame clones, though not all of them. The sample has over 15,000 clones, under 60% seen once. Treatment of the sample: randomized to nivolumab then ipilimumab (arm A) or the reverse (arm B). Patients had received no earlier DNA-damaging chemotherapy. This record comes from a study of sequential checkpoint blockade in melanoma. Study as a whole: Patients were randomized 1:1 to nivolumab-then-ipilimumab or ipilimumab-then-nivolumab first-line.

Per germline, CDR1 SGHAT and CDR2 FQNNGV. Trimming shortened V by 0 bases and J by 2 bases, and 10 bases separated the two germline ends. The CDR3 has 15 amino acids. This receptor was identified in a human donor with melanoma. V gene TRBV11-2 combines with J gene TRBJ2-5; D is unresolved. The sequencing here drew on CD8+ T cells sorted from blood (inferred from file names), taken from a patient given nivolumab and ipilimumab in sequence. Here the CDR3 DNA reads TGTGCCAGCAGCTTAGAACCCGCCAGTCAAGAGACCCAGTACTTC. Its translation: CASSLEPASQETQYF.